The 9 T cell receptor beta chains below come from one sample, sequenced in a study of PD-1 blockade in classical Hodgkin lymphoma. Autologous stem cell transplantation was followed by relapse in every patient, and brentuximab vedotin exposure varied. Libraries were prepared by immunoSEQ multiplex PCR; TCRdb keeps only in-frame clonotypes and omits some of them. The sample contains roughly 4,300 clones, over 55% of which appear only once. The material was peripheral blood mononuclear cells (PBMCs), obtained at baseline. These TCRs come from a human donor with classical Hodgkin lymphoma.

J is TRBJ2-5 and V is TRBV15, with no clear D. The V end lost 0 bases, the J end lost 1 base, and 9 bases lay between the germline ends. Germline-derived CDR1 and CDR2 are LNHNV and YYDKDF (reference sequence). CDR3 length equals 15 residues. This CDR3 is CATSRDEKIQETQYF. The CDR3 bases are TGTGCCACCAGCAGAGATGAGAAGATCCAAGAGACCCAGTACTTC.

In regard to this clone: Other nucleotide sequences from this sample produce the same CDR3. The rearrangement uses TRBV15 and TRBJ2-7; 10 nucleotides match TRBD1. Trimming took 4 bases from V and 4 from J; bases not matched to a gene: 7. From germline, CDR1 is LNHNV and CDR2 YYDKDF (reference sequence). The length of the CDR3 is 15 residues. CDR3 nucleotides: TGTGCCACCAGCACGGGGACAGGGGCGAGTTACGAGCAGTACTTC. This sequence encodes CATSTGTGASYEQYF.

J is TRBJ2-6 and V is TRBV6-5; no clear D gene. Germline CDR1 is MNHEY and CDR2 is SVGAGI. This CDR3 has 13 residues. With 6 bases removed from V and 4 bases from J, the gap between germline ends came to 7 bases. CDR3 in amino acids: CASRAMGANVLTF. The CDR3 DNA follows: TGTGCCAGCAGGGCTATGGGGGCCAACGTCCTGACTTTC.

Remarks on this clone: Other DNA variants within this sample encode the same CDR3. The rearrangement uses TRBV4-2 and TRBJ1-1, with D perhaps matching TRBD1 (5 bases). Germline CDR1 and CDR2: LGHNA and YNFKEQ. CDR3 size: 14 residues. V was trimmed by 1 base and J by 1 base, leaving 7 bases between them. DNA of the CDR3: TGTGCCAGCAGCCAAGCGGGGGGGAACACTGAAGCTTTCTTT. Amino acids: CASSQAGGNTEAFF.

This clone was detected only once. The rearrangement uses TRBV27 and TRBJ2-1; D remains ambiguous. CDR1 is MNHEY, CDR2 SMNVEV, per germline (reference sequence). The CDR3 sequence is 15 residues long. With 1 base removed from V and 0 bases from J, the gap between germline ends came to 7 bases. Here the CDR3 DNA reads TGTGCCAGCAGTTTATACTTCAGCTCCTACAATGAGCAGTTCTTC. It codes for CASSLYFSSYNEQFF.

The chain couples TRBV27 to TRBJ2-2; D remains ambiguous. Trimming took off 5 bases at V and 4 bases at J, with 14 bases between the two ends. Germline CDR1 reads MNHEY; CDR2 reads SMNVEV (reference sequence). This CDR3 contains 15 residues. The CDR3 bases are TGTGCCAGCAGTCGACCTCTCTCGACCACCGGGGAGCTGTTTTTT. Protein: CASSRPLSTTGELFF.

The V call is TRBV27, the J call TRBJ2-7; D is unresolved. The CDR3 loop spans 13 amino acids. Per the germline V gene, CDR1 is MNHEY and CDR2 is SMNVEV (reference sequence). V lost 3 bases, J lost 7 bases, and 13 bases lay in between. CDR3 DNA sequence: TGTGCCAGCAGTTTGTCGCATAGCCGGGAGCAGTACTTC. The encoded protein is CASSLSHSREQYF.

This CDR3 reads CASSAQGTEAFF. CDR3 coding DNA: TGTGCCAGCAGCGCCCAGGGTACTGAAGCTTTCTTT. The rearrangement links TRBV7-9 to TRBJ1-1; D possibly corresponds to TRBD1 (5 bases). The CDR3 is made up of 12 amino acids. Trimming removed 5 bases at V and 5 bases at J, with 9 bases between. Germline CDR1 and CDR2: SEHNR and FQNEAQ (reference sequence).

The V call is TRBV10-3, the J call TRBJ1-5; maybe TRBD1 (5 bases). Trimming removed 0 bases from V and 7 bases from J, with 13 bases in between. This CDR3 contains 15 residues. Germline loops: CDR1 ENHRY, CDR2 SYGVKD. CDR3 region: CAISESIGAGQPQHF. CDR3 DNA sequence: TGTGCCATCAGTGAGTCGATCGGGGCAGGACAGCCCCAGCATTTT.